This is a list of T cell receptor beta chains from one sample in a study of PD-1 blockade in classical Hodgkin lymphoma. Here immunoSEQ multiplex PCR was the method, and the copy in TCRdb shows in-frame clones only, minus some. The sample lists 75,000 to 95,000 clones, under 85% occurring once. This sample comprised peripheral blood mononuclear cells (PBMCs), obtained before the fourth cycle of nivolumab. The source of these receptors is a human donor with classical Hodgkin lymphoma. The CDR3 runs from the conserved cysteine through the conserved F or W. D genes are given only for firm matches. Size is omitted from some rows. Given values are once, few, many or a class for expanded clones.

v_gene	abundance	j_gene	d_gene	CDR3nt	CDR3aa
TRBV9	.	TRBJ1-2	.	TGTGCCAGCAGCGTAGGAGGGGGAAGCTATGGCTACACCTTC	CASSVGGGSYGYTF
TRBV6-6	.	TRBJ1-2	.	TGTGCCAGCAGACGAAACTCCGACAGGTCTAACTATGGCTACACCTTC	CASRRNSDRSNYGYTF
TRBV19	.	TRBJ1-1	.	TGTGCCAGTAGTCCAAGGACATCAACCCCGGAGGGCACTGAAGCTTTCTTT	CASSPRTSTPEGTEAFF
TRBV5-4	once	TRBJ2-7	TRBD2	TGTGCCAGCAGCACCGGACTAGCGGGATCGTACGAGCAGTACTTC	CASSTGLAGSYEQYF
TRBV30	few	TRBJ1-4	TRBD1	TGTGCCTGTGATACCGGGACAGGGGTTAATGAAAAACTGTTTTTT	CACDTGTGVNEKLFF
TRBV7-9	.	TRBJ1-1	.	TGTGCCAGCAGCTTAGGCCCGGCCAACACTGAAGCTTTCTTT	CASSLGPANTEAFF
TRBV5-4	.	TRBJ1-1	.	TGTGCCAGCACCACCCTCGACTTGGTCAGGAACACTGAAGCTTTCTTT	CASTTLDLVRNTEAFF
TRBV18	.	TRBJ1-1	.	TGTGCCAGCTCACCGGTAGACAGCATGAACACTGAAGCTTTCTTT	CASSPVDSMNTEAFF
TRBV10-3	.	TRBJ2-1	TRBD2	TGTGCCATCAGAGCTAGCGGGAGTGATGAGCAGTTCTTC	CAIRASGSDEQFF
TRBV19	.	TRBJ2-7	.	TGTGCCAGTGGGGGGGGCATTTACGAGCAGTACTTC	CASGGGIYEQYF
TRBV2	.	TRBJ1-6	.	TGTGCCAGCAGTGAAGGACCTCAAACCCTCCACTTT	CASSEGPQTLHF
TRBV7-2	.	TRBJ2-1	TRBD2	TGTGCCAGCAGCTCCCAGGGGCGGGGGGTTGAGCAGTTCTTC	CASSSQGRGVEQFF
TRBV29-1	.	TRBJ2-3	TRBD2	TGCAGCGGCGGGGGCGGGAGGGCAGATACGCAGTATTTT	CSGGGGRADTQYF
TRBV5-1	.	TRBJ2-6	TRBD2	TGCGCCAGCAGCTTGAGCGGGAGAGTCCTCTCTGGGGCCAACGTCCTGACTTTC	CASSLSGRVLSGANVLTF
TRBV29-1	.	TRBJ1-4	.	TGCAGCGTTGAAGCCCGAGGAGGGGGTGAAAAACTGTTTTTT	CSVEARGGGEKLFF
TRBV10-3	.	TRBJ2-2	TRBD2	TGTGCCATTCTAGCGGGAGGGAACACCGGGGAGCTGTTTTTT	CAILAGGNTGELFF
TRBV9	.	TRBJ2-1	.	TGTGCCAGCAGCGTAGCAGATGACAATGAGCAGTTCTTC	CASSVADDNEQFF
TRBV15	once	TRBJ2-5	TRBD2	TGTGCCACCAGCAGAGCCGGACTAGCGGGAGGGAAGGAGACCCAGTACTTC	CATSRAGLAGGKETQYF
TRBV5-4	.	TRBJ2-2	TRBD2	TGTGCCAGCAGTTCCCCTTCTAGCGGGAGTATGACCGGGGAGCTGTTTTTT	CASSSPSSGSMTGELFF
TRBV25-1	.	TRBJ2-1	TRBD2	TGTGCCAGCAGCCCGACTAGCGGGAGGTACAATGAGCAGTTCTTC	CASSPTSGRYNEQFF
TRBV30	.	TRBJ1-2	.	TGTGCCTGGAGTCCCGGGACGGCCTATGGCTACACCTTC	CAWSPGTAYGYTF
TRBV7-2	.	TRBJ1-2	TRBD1	TGTGCCAGCACCCGACAGGGGATGGACTATGGCTACACCTTC	CASTRQGMDYGYTF
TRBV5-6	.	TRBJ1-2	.	TGTGCCAGCAGCTCCACACCTAACTATGGCTACACCTTC	CASSSTPNYGYTF
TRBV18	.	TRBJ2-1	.	TGTGCCAGCTCTACTAACAGGGTAGATGAGCAGTTCTTC	CASSTNRVDEQFF
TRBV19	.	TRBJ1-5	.	TGTGCCAGTAGTATAGATCGGGTGCGAGGATCCCAGCCCCAGCATTTT	CASSIDRVRGSQPQHF
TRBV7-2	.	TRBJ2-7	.	TGTGCCAGCAGCTTAGTCGCAGGCACTCGGGGCCGGGATAGCCACGAGCAGTACTTC	CASSLVAGTRGRDSHEQYF
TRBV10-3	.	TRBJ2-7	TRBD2	TGTGCCATCAGCCTAGCGGGAGGGCGGTACGAGCAGTACTTC	CAISLAGGRYEQYF
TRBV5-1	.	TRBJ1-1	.	TGCGCCAGCAGCCCCGGGGGGGAGACGTCTTTCTTT	CASSPGGETSFF
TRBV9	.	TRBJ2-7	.	TGTGCCAGCAGCGTAGCCGGGTCTTCCGAGCAGTACTTC	CASSVAGSSEQYF
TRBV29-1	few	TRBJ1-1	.	TGCAGCGTAGCTGACACTGAAGCTTTCTTT	CSVADTEAFF
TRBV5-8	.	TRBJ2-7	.	TGTGCCAGCAGGCCCGGGACAATGCTCCACGAGCAGTACTTC	CASRPGTMLHEQYF
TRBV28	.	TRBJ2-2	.	TGTGCCGTCGGGGAGCTCGTAGCCGGGGAGCTGTTTTTT	CAVGELVAGELFF
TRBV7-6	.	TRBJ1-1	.	TGTGCCAGCAGCTTAAGGGCAGGGTCTGGCACTGAAGCTTTCTTT	CASSLRAGSGTEAFF
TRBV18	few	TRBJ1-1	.	TGTGCCAGCTCACCGGGGGTAGGGTTCGCTGAAGCTTTCTTT	CASSPGVGFAEAFF
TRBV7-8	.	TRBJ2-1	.	TGTGCCAGCAGCTTAGCGACATGGACCTCCTACAATGAGCAGTTCTTC	CASSLATWTSYNEQFF
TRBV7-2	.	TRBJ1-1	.	TGTGCCAGCAGCATAAGCGTCCGGGTGACTGAAGCTTTCTTT	CASSISVRVTEAFF
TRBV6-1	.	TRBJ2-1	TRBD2	TGTGCCAGCAGGACCCAACTAGCGGGAGTTGGATTCTTC	CASRTQLAGVGFF
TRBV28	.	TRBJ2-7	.	TGTGCCAGCAGTTTACTAGGGTCGGGGCAGGGCAACGAGCAGTACTTC	CASSLLGSGQGNEQYF
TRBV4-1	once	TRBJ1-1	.	TGCGCCAGCAGCCGTATCGCCGGGGGGAACACTGAAGCTTTCTTT	CASSRIAGGNTEAFF
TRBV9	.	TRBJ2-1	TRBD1	TGTGCCAGCACTTCAGGGGCAGGGGGTGCCTACAATGAGCAGTTCTTC	CASTSGAGGAYNEQFF
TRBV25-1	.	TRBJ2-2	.	TGTGCCAGCAGGGACAACACCGGGGAGCTGTTTTTT	CASRDNTGELFF
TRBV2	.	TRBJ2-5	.	TGTGCCAGCAGTGTCCAGGGTGCCGGGGAGACCCAGTACTTC	CASSVQGAGETQYF
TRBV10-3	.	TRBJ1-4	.	TGTGCCATCAGCGGGGGAGCAGCAACTAATGAAAAACTGTTTTTT	CAISGGAATNEKLFF
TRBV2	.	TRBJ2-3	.	TGTGCCAGCAGTCTACTAGTTCTCACAGATACGCAGTATTTT	CASSLLVLTDTQYF
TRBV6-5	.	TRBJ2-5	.	TGTGCCAGCCAGTGGAAAGAGACCCAGTACTTC	CASQWKETQYF
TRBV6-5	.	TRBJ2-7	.	TGTGCCAGCAGTTATGTATCGGGGCCAACCTACGAGCAGTACTTC	CASSYVSGPTYEQYF
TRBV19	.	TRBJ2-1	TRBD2	TGTGCCAGTAGTATCACTAGCGGGAGGGCCTCCTACAATGAGCAGTTCTTC	CASSITSGRASYNEQFF
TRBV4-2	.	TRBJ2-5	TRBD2	TGTGCCAGCAGCCTCGGAGCGGGAGATCTGGAGACCCAGTACTTC	CASSLGAGDLETQYF
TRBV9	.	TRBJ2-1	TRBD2	TGTGCCAGCAGCCCAGCGATCGGGCTAGCGGCCTACAATGAGCAGTTCTTC	CASSPAIGLAAYNEQFF
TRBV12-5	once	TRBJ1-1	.	TGTGCTAGTGGGCCGTTCGGGGACACTGAAGCTTTCTTT	CASGPFGDTEAFF
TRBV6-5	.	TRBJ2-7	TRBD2	TGTGCCAGCACCGGACTAGCGGGAGGGGCCTACGAGCAGTACTTC	CASTGLAGGAYEQYF
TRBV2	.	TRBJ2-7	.	TGTGCCAGCAGGGGTGACAGCTACGAGCAGTACTTC	CASRGDSYEQYF
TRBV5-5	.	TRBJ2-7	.	TGTGCCAGCAGCTTGGGAAGCTCCTACGAGCAGTACTTC	CASSLGSSYEQYF
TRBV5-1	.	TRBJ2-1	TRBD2	TGCGCCAGCAGTAGGCGGGAGGGCCAGGGTGAGCAGTTCTTC	CASSRREGQGEQFF